This T cell receptor (beta chain) was captured in a study of blood T cells in healthy people across ages. Of note for this clonotype: The antigen is unknown.

General study points: With age, beta diversity per million T cells declined roughly linearly, significantly by over 35. Unsorted PBMCs ruled out conclusive naive versus antigen-experienced comparison.

The authors ran a second PCR of 7 to 11 cycles using a sample-barcoded 5' primer and a J-beta primer mix. Every sample gave at least 3 million paired-end reads containing CDR3. TCRdb re-analysed the 5' RACE reads in MiXCR, keeping a single row per CDR3 protein. Of 1,500,000 or so distinct CDR3 sequences listed, approximately 59% are singletons. What was sequenced was blood. The receptor was isolated from a man between 18 and 29 years old in good health.

CDR3 sequence reads: CASSRTTGSYNEQFF. Written as DNA, the CDR3 is TGTGCCAGCAGCCGAACTACAGGGAGCTACAATGAGCAGTTCTTC. The rearrangement uses TRBV12-3 or TRBV12-4 and TRBJ2-1; D perhaps matches TRBD1 (6 bases). Trimming cost V 6 bases and J 3 bases, with 15 bases left between them. This CDR3 is 15 amino acids long.